The present T cell receptor beta chain was sequenced within a study of response to subunit inactivated influenza vaccine (dated by TCRdb to about 2018). For the study in its entirety: To follow how T cells responded to a trivalent subunit inactivated influenza vaccine, the researchers relied on deep quantitative profiling of the T cell receptor repertoire.

V is reduced by 1 base and J by 5 bases, leaving a spacing of 8 bases between them. The CDR3 runs 13 amino acids, cysteine and phenylalanine included. The entry retains the CDR3 DNA only, 39 bases that are in frame from base 1. From a lookup of the germline V gene, CDR1 and CDR2 are SGHTA and FQGNSA. As concerns this clonotype: Its specific antigen is unknown. No clone much larger than this one lies a single base away; base qualities are absent.

The library was generated by RT-PCR. Instrument used: Illumina HiSeq 2500. TCRdb redid the processing of the public reads, applying fastp at Q25 and MiXCR, and retained in-frame beta chains. For every CDR3 protein sequence, its rows merge into one entry that carries the most common genes and DNA. The sample contains hundreds of thousands of distinct CDR3 sequences, roughly 25% of them found a single time. Of the sample, approximately 2% is held by the ten largest clones. General conclusions and limits of the study: According to the authors, only a limited number of new T cells may be recruited by each seasonal influenza vaccination.

The specimen was CD4+ T cells sorted from PBMCs, collected 4 to 6 days after vaccination. The V gene is TRBV7-2 and the J gene is TRBJ2-5, with the D gene call left open. This receptor was identified in a man in his forties or fifties who received an inactivated influenza vaccine. Donor details come from another sample of the same person, matched by shared clones. This receptor carries the CDR3 CASSLDPWETQYF. The DNA is TGTGCCAGCAGCTTAGACCCGTGGGAGACCCAGTACTTC. With all but the CDR3 taken from the reference TRBV7-2 and TRBJ2-5 genes, the full variable domain is: GAGVSQSPSNKVTEKGKDVELRCDPISGHTALYWYRQSLGQGLEFLIYFQGNSAPDKSGLPSDRFSAERTGGSVSTLTIQRTQQEDSAVYLCASSLDPWETQYFGPGTRLLVL.